This passage covers 9 T cell receptor beta chains from one sample sequenced in a study of shared clonotypes between healthy human individuals. Produced via immunoSEQ multiplex PCR; TCRdb's table is partial and in-frame only. The sample lists approximately 1.5 million clones, roughly 98.5% occurring once. Sequencing was done on a sample of naive CD4+ T cells sorted from blood. The subset was: CD45RA+ positively selected. These receptor sequences come from a man aged 30-40 years in good health.

V and J are TRBV7-8 and TRBJ1-2, with 7 bases lining up with TRBD1. Germline V gives CDR1 SGHVS, CDR2 FQNEAQ. The V segment lost 6 bases and the J segment 8 bases; nucleotides outside the gene matches: 12. The CDR3 totals 14 residues. The CDR3 region has the DNA TGTGCCAGCAGACGGGTGGACAGGCTGAAGGGCTACACCTTC. This translates into CASRRVDRLKGYTF.

About this clone: At the DNA level, this CDR3 is encoded by other sequences in the same sample as well. This chain connects TRBV5-1 to TRBJ2-7; TRBD1 matches at 7 bases. CDR3 size: 16 residues. Germline CDR1 and CDR2: SGHRS and YFSETQ. Trimming cost V 0 bases and J 0 bases; bases outside gene matches: 6. DNA for the CDR3: TGCGCCAGCAGCTTGGCCCTCGCAGGGGGCTCCTACGAGCAGTACTTC. Translation: CASSLALAGGSYEQYF.

This sequence joins TRBV5-1 and TRBJ2-7; 10 bases align to TRBD1. CDR1 is SGHRS, CDR2 YFSETQ, per germline. The CDR3 loop spans 14 amino acids. The V and J ends lost 0 bases and 5 bases, in that order; junction bases with no gene match: 2. In nucleotides, the CDR3 is TGCGCCAGCAGCTTGGAAGGGACAGGGGACGAGCAGTACTTC. Translated: CASSLEGTGDEQYF.

The rearrangement joins TRBV7-8 to TRBJ2-5, with unresolved D. Germline lookup yields CDR1 SGHVS and CDR2 FQNEAQ. Deletions cut 6 bases from V and 8 bases from J, with 16 bases between. The CDR3 is made up of 13 amino acids. The CDR3 protein is CASRYFDVRTQYF. The DNA for the CDR3 is TGTGCCAGCAGGTATTTCGATGTGAGAACCCAGTACTTC.

The chain joins TRBV2 to TRBJ2-7; D might be TRBD2 (6 bases). Per the germline V gene, CDR1 is SNHLY and CDR2 is FYNNEI. The CDR3 covers 13 residues. Trimming shortened V by 2 bases and J by 6 bases, and 11 bases separated the two germline ends. CDR3 sequence reads: CASSEFFGGEQYF. CDR3 nucleotide sequence: TGTGCCAGCAGTGAATTCTTCGGGGGCGAGCAGTACTTC.

This rearrangement joins TRBV2 to TRBJ2-5; weak D call: TRBD1 (6 bases). Germline assignment: CDR1 SNHLY and CDR2 FYNNEI. With 1 base removed from V and 2 bases from J, the gap between germline ends came to 8 bases. The CDR3 contains 14 residues. The CDR3 DNA sequence: TGTGCCAGCAGTGAAGTGGGGGCTCAAGAGACCCAGTACTTC. Its protein is CASSEVGAQETQYF.

The chain has TRBV7-9 and TRBJ1-4, with D possibly TRBD1 on 5 matching bases. The CDR3 sequence is 14 residues long. V dropped 3 bases and J dropped 8 bases, with 13 bases sitting between them. The germline V gene encodes CDR1 SEHNR and CDR2 FQNEAQ (reference sequence). CDR3 residues: CASSFRQLGEKLFF. The CDR3 DNA is TGTGCCAGCAGCTTTCGACAGCTTGGAGAAAAACTGTTTTTT.

The J gene is TRBJ2-3, the V gene TRBV5-1; perhaps TRBD1 as D (5 bases). Per germline, CDR1 SGHRS and CDR2 YFSETQ. The CDR3 consists of 14 residues. V shed 1 base and J shed 3 bases, with 9 bases lying between them. The CDR3 region has the DNA TGCGCCAGCAGCTTGTTACAGGTGACAGATACGCAGTATTTT. Translated, it gives CASSLLQVTDTQYF.

V gene TRBV4-2 combines with J gene TRBJ2-4; 11 nucleotides line up with TRBD2. The CDR3 is 19 residues long. V lost 0 bases and J lost 0; bases outside the gene matches: 7. Germline values: CDR1 LGHNA, CDR2 YNFKEQ. The CDR3: CASSQDIAGGPLAKNIQYF. CDR3 bases: TGTGCCAGCAGCCAAGACATAGCGGGAGGGCCCCTAGCCAAAAACATTCAGTACTTC.